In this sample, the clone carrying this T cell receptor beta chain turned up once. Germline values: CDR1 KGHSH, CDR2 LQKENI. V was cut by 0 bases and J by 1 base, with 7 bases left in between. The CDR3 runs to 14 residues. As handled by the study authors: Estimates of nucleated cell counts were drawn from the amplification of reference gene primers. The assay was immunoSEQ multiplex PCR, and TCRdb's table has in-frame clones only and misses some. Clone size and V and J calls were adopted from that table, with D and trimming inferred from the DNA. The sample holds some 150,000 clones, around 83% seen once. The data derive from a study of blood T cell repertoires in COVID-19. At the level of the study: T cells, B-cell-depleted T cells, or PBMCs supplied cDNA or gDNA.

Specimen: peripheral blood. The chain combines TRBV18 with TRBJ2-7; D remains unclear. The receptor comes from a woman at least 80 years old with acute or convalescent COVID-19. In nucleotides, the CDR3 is TGTGCCAGCTCACCACCGGCTGGTTCCTACGAGCAGTACTTC. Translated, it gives CASSPPAGSYEQYF.